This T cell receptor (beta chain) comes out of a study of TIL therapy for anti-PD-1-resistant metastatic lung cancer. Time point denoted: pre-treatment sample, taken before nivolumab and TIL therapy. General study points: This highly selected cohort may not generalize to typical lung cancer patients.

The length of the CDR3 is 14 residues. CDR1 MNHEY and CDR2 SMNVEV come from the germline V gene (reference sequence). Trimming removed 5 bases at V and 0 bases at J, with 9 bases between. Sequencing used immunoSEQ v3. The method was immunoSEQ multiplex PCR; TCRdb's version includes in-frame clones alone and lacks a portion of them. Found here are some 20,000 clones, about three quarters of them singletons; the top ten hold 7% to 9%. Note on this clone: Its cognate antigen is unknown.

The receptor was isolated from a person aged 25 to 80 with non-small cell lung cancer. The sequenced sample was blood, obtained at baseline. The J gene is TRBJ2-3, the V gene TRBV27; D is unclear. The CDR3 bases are TGTGCCAGCAGTCCAAAGACTAGCACAGATACGCAGTATTTT. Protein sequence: CASSPKTSTDTQYF.